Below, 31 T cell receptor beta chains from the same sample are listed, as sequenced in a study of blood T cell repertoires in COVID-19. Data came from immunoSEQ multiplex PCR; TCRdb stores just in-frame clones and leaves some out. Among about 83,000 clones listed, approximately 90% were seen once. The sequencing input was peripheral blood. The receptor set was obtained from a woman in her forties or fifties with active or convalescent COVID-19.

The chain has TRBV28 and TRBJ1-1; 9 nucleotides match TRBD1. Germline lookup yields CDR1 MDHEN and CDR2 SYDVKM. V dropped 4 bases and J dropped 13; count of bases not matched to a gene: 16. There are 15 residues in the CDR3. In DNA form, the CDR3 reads TGTGCCAGCAGTTCCTCCGGGACAGGGAAGAGAAAGGGTTTCTTT. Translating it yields CASSSSGTGKRKGFF.

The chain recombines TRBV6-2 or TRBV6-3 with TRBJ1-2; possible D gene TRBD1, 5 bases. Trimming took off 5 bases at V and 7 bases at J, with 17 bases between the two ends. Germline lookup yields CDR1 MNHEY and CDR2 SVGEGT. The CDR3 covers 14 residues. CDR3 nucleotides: TGTGCCAGCAGTCATAAGACAGTATCGGCTGGCTACACCTTC. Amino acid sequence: CASSHKTVSAGYTF.

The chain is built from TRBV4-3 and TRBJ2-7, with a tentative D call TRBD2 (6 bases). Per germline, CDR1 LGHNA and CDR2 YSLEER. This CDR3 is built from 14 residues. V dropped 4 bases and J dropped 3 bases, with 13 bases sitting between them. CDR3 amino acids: CASSRGTGNYEQYF. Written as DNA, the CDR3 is TGCGCCAGCAGCCGAGGGACTGGGAACTACGAGCAGTACTTC.

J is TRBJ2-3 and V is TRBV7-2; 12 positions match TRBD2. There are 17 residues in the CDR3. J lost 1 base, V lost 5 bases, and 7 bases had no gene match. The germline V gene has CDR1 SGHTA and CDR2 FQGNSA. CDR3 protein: CASSPPTSGGRTDTQYF. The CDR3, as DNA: TGTGCCAGCAGCCCCCCGACTAGCGGGGGTCGCACAGATACGCAGTATTTT.

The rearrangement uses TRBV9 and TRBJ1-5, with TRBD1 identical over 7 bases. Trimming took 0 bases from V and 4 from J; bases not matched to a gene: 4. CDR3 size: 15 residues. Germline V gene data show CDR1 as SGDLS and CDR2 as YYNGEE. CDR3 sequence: CASSVGSGGNQPQHF. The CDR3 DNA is TGTGCCAGCAGCGTAGGTTCAGGGGGAAATCAGCCCCAGCATTTT.

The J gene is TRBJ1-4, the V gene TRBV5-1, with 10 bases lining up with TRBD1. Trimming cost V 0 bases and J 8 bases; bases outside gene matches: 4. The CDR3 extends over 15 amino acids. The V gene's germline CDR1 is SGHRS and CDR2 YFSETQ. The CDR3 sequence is CASSLGQGAWEKLFF. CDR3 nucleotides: TGCGCCAGCAGCTTGGGACAGGGGGCTTGGGAAAAACTGTTTTTT.

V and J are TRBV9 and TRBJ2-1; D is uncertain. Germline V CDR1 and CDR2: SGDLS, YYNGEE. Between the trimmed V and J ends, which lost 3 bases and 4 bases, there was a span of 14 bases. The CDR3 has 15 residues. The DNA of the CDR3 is TGTGCCAGCAGCGCCGAGGCCTTTGCTTACAATGAGCAGTTCTTC. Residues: CASSAEAFAYNEQFF.

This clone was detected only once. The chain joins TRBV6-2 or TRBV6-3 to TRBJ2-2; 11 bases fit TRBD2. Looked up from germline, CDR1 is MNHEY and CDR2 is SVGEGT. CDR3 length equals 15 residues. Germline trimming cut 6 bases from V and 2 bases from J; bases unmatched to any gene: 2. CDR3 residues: CASSGTSGNTGELFF. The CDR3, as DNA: TGTGCCAGCAGCGGGACTAGCGGAAACACCGGGGAGCTGTTTTTT.

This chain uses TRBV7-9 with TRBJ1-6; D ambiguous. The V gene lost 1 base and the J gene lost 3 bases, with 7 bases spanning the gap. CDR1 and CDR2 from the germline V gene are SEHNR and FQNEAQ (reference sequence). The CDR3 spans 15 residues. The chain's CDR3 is CASSLGGLYNSPLHF. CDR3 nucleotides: TGTGCCAGCAGCTTAGGCGGCCTCTATAATTCACCCCTCCACTTT.

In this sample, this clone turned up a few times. The CDR3 DNA follows: TGTGCCAGCAGCCCCTTTTCGAATTCACCCCTCCACTTT. This codes for CASSPFSNSPLHF. The rearrangement uses TRBV14 and TRBJ1-6; D ambiguous. Trimming removed 4 bases from V and 7 bases from J, with 8 bases in between. In germline, CDR1 is SGHDN, CDR2 FVKESK. This CDR3 is 13 amino acids long.

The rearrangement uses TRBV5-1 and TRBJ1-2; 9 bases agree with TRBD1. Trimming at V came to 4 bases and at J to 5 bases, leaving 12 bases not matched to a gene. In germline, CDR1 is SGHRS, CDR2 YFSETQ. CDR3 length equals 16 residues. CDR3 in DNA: TGCGCCAGCAGCGCGGACGGGACAGGGTCCTTTTATGGCTACACCTTC. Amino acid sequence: CASSADGTGSFYGYTF.

In DNA, the CDR3 is TGTGCCAGCAGACAATTTTCACCCCTCCACTTT. This translates into CASRQFSPLHF. The chain uses TRBV6-5 and TRBJ1-6; D remains ambiguous. The CDR3 consists of 11 residues. Germline CDR1 and CDR2: MNHEY and SVGAGI. V was cut by 6 bases and J by 9 bases, with 6 bases left in between.

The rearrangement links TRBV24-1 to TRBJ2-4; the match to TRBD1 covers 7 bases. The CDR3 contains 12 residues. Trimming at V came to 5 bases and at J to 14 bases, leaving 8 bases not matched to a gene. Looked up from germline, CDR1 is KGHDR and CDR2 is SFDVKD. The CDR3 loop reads CATSGPTGTEYF. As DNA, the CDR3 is TGTGCCACCAGTGGGCCGACAGGGACGGAGTACTTC.

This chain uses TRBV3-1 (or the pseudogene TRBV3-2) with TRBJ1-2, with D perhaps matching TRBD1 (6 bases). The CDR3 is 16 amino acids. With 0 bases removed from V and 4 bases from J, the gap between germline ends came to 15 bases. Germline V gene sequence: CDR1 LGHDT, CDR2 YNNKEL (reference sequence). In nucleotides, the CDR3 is TGTGCCAGCAGCCAAGATCTATGGCAGGGGAGCTATGGCTACACCTTC. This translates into CASSQDLWQGSYGYTF.

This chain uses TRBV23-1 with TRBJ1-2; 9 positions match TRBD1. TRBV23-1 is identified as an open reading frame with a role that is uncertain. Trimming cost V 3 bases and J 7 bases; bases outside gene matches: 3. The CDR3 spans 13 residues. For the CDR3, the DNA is TGCGCCAGCAGTCACCGACAGGGGGTTGGCTACACCTTC. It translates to CASSHRQGVGYTF.

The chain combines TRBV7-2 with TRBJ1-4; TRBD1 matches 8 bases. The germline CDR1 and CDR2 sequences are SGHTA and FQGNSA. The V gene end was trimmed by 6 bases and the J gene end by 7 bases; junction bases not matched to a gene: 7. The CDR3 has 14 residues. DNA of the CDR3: TGTGCCAGCAGTGTACAGGGGGGGATTGAAAAACTGTTTTTT. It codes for CASSVQGGIEKLFF. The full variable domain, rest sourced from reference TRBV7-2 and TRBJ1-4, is GAGVSQSPSNKVTEKGKDVELRCDPISGHTALYWYRQSLGQGLEFLIYFQGNSAPDKSGLPSDRFSAERTGGSVSTLTIQRTQQEDSAVYLCASSVQGGIEKLFFGSGTQLSVL.

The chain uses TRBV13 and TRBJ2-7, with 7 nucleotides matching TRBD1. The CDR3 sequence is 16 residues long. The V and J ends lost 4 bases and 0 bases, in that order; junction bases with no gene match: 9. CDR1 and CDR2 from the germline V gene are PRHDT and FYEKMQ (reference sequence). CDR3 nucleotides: TGTGCCAGCAGCTCCCGGACAGGCTCCAGCTCCTACGAGCAGTACTTC. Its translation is CASSSRTGSSSYEQYF.

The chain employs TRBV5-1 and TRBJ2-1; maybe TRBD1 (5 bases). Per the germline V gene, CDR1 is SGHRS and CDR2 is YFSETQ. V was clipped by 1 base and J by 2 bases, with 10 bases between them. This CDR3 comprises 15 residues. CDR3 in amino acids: CASSLSVRAYNEQFF. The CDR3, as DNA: TGCGCCAGCAGCTTGTCGGTCAGGGCCTACAATGAGCAGTTCTTC.

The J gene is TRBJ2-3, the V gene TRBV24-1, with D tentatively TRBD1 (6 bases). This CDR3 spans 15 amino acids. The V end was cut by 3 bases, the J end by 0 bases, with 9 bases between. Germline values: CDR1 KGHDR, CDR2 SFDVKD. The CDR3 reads CATSDRTASTDTQYF. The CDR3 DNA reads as TGTGCCACCAGTGATAGGACAGCTAGCACAGATACGCAGTATTTT.

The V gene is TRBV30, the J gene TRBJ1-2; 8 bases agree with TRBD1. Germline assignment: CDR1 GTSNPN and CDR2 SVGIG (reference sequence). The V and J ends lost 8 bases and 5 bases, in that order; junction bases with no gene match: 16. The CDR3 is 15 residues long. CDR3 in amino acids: CAQGAGVANSYGYTF. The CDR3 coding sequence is TGTGCCCAGGGGGCCGGAGTCGCCAATTCTTATGGCTACACCTTC.

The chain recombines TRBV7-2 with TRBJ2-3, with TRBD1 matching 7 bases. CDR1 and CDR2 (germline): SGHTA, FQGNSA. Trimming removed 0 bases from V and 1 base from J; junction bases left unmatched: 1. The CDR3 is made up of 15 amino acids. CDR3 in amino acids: CASSLAGQGTDTQYF. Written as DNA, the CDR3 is TGTGCCAGCAGCTTAGCAGGACAGGGCACAGATACGCAGTATTTT. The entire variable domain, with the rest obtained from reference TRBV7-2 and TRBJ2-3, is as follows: GAGVSQSPSNKVTEKGKDVELRCDPISGHTALYWYRQSLGQGLEFLIYFQGNSAPDKSGLPSDRFSAERTGGSVSTLTIQRTQQEDSAVYLCASSLAGQGTDTQYFGPGTRLTVL.

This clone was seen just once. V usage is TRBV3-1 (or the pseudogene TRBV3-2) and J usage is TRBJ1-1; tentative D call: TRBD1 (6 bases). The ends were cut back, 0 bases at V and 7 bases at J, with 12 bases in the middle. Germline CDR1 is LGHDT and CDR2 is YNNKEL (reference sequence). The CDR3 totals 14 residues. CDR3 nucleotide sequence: TGTGCCAGCAGCCAAGAAGGGGGAGGGGGTGAAGCTTTCTTT. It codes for CASSQEGGGGEAFF.

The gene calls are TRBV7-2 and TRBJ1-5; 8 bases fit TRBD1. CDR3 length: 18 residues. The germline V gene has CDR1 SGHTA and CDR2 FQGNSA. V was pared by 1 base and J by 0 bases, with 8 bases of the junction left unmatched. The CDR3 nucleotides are TGTGCCAGCAGCTTAGGGACCGGGACAGGTTATAGCAATCAGCCCCAGCATTTT. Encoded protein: CASSLGTGTGYSNQPQHF. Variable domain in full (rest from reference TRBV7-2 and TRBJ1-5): GAGVSQSPSNKVTEKGKDVELRCDPISGHTALYWYRQSLGQGLEFLIYFQGNSAPDKSGLPSDRFSAERTGGSVSTLTIQRTQQEDSAVYLCASSLGTGTGYSNQPQHFGDGTRLSIL.

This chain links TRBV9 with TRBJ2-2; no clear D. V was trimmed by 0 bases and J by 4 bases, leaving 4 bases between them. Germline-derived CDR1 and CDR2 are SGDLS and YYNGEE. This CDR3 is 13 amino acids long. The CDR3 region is CASSVAVTGELFF. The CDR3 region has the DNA TGTGCCAGCAGCGTAGCTGTCACCGGGGAGCTGTTTTTT. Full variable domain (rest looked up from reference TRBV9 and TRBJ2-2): DSGVTQTPKHLITATGQRVTLRCSPRSGDLSVYWYQQSLDQGLQFLIQYYNGEERAKGNILERFSAQQFPDLHSELNLSSLELGDSALYFCASSVAVTGELFFGEGSRLTVL.

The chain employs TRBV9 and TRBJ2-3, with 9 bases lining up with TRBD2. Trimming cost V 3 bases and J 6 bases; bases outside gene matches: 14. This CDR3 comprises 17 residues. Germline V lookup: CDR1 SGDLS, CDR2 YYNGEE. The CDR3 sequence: CASSAPGGGGAFDTQYF. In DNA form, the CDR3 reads TGTGCCAGCAGCGCCCCGGGGGGCGGGGGGGCATTTGATACGCAGTATTTT.

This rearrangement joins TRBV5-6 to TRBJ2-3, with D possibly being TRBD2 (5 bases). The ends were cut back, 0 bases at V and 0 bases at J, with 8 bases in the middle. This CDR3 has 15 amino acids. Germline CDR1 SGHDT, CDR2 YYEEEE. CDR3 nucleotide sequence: TGTGCCAGCAGCTTGGCCGGACTCAGCACAGATACGCAGTATTTT. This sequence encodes CASSLAGLSTDTQYF.

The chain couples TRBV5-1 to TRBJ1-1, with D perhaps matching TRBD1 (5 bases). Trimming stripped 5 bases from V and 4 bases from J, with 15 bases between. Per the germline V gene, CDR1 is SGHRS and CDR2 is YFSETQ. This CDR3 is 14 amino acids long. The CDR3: CASRTAGGSTEAFF. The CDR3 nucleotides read TGCGCCAGCAGAACGGCGGGGGGTAGCACTGAAGCTTTCTTT.

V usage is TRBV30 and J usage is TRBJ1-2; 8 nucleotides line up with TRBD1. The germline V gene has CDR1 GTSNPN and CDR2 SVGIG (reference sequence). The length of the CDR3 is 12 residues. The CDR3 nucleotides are TGTGCTTGGGACAGGATCTTCTATGGCTACACCTTC. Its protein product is CAWDRIFYGYTF.

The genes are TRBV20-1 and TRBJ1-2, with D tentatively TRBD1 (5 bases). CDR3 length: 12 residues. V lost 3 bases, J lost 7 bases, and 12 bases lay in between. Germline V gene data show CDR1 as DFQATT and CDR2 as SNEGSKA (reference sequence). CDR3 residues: CSASPLTVGYTF. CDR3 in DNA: TGCAGTGCTAGTCCCTTGACAGTTGGCTACACCTTC.

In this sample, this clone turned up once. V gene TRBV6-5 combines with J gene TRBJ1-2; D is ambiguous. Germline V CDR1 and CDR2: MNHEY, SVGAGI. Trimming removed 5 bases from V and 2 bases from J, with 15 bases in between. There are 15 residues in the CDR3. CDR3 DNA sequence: TGTGCCAGCAGTAGTTCGCGGCGAAACAACTATGGCTACACCTTC. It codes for CASSSSRRNNYGYTF.

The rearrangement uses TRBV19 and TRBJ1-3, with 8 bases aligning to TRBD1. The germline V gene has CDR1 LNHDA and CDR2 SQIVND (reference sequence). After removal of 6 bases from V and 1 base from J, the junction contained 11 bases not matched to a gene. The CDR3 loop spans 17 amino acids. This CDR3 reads CASSLLGQGSSGNTIYF. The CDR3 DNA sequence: TGTGCCAGTAGCCTGCTAGGACAGGGATCTTCTGGAAACACCATATATTTT.